This section outlines one T cell receptor (beta chain) sequence together with its context. Antigen specificity is unknown. The sample originates from a study of cytomegalovirus exposure and HLA in healthy donors. Study-wide results and caveats: After further analysis at a later stage, 16,951 TCR beta sequences were associated with HLA alleles at 0.05 false discovery rate. Specificity of three CMV-associated chains for CMV antigens was verified in vitro.

This CDR3 has 13 amino acids. Per germline, CDR1 MNHNS and CDR2 SASEGT. This PCR relied on a set of 60 Vbeta primers and 13 Jbeta primers. Original analysis: Unique TCR beta chains totaled some 78 million in a later count, with around 12 million of them shared. The method was immunoSEQ multiplex PCR; TCRdb's version includes in-frame clones alone and lacks a portion of them. The DNA was the basis for D and trimming; V, J and clone size are from that table. Of roughly 120,000 clones listed, 55% to 75% were seen once; the top ten hold 1.6%. The donors (healthy individuals) were bone marrow donors. Sequenced material: PBMCs. The rearrangement joins TRBV6-1 to TRBJ2-5; 13 bases are a match to TRBD2. The J call is in doubt because the DNA end fits TRBJ2-7 better. The clonotype was recovered from a young man in good health and CMV-seropositive. DNA of the CDR3: TGTGCCAGCAGACTAGCGGGAGGGCACGAGCAGTACTTC. It codes for CASRLAGGHEQYF.